The present T cell receptor (beta chain) was sequenced within a study of cytomegalovirus exposure and HLA in healthy donors. Overall study results and limits: Cytomegalovirus association was listed for around 170 TCR beta chains.

This PCR relied on a set of 60 Vbeta primers and 13 Jbeta primers. This table comes from immunoSEQ multiplex PCR, and its TCRdb copy is limited to in-frame clones, with some not included. This sample has roughly 98,000 clones; approximately 65% occur once, and the top ten carry around 5.5%. The CDR3 is made up of 15 amino acids. Trimming removed 7 bases from V and 2 bases from J; junction bases left unmatched: 11. CDR1 SNHLY and CDR2 FYNNEI come from the germline V gene. With respect to this clone: Its specificity is unknown.

Sample: PBMCs. The chain combines TRBV2 with TRBJ2-7, with TRBD2 matching 7 bases. The sequence was collected from a woman aged 25 to 39 in good health and CMV-seropositive. The CDR3 protein is CASTHGEGSPYEQYF. The CDR3 region has the DNA TGTGCCAGCACTCATGGGGAGGGGTCCCCCTACGAGCAGTACTTC.